This TCR beta chain was sequenced during a study of shared clonotypes between healthy human individuals. Germline loops: CDR1 GTSNPN, CDR2 SVGIG (reference sequence). Trimming cost V 1 base and J 9 bases, with 10 bases left between them. The CDR3 consists of 13 residues. This clone was recorded at least ten times. This CDR3 is also generated by other DNA sequences in the sample. TCRdb's copy holds only in-frame clones and misses some; the assay was immunoSEQ multiplex PCR. The sample has 850,000 to 1,200,000 clones; about 80% are singletons. The sequencing input was memory CD4+ T cells sorted from blood. Subset noted: CD45RA-negative fraction. The chain couples TRBV30 to TRBJ1-6, with D perhaps matching TRBD1 (5 bases). The TCR sequence derives from a man in his late teens or twenties in good health. The CDR3 spells CAWSAGSGSPLHF. CDR3 bases: TGTGCCTGGAGTGCAGGGTCGGGTTCACCCCTCCACTTT.